These 28 T cell receptor beta chains came from one sample sequenced in a study of cytomegalovirus exposure and HLA in healthy donors. The PCR was carried out with 60 Vbeta primers and 13 Jbeta primers. Sequencing used immunoSEQ multiplex PCR; TCRdb keeps in-frame clones, though not all of them. The sample includes 170,000 or so clones, 84% seen only once; the top ten take under 5%. Material: PBMCs. These receptors were collected from a girl between 10 and 17 years old in good health and CMV-seropositive.

The chain combines TRBV7-9 with TRBJ1-1, with 11 nucleotides matching TRBD1. Germline CDR1 reads SEHNR; CDR2 reads FQNEAQ (reference sequence). This CDR3 contains 15 residues. V lost 5 bases and J lost 2; bases outside the gene matches: 4. CDR3 nucleotides: TGTGCCAGCAGCGGGACAGGGGGGTTAAACACTGAAGCTTTCTTT. The encoded protein is CASSGTGGLNTEAFF.

The chain employs TRBV5-1 and TRBJ1-6; D may be TRBD1 (5 bases). The V end was cut by 2 bases, the J end by 3 bases, with 6 bases between. This CDR3 has 14 amino acids. Germline values: CDR1 SGHRS, CDR2 YFSETQ. The DNA of the CDR3 is TGCGCCAGCAGCTTCGACAGCTATAATTCACCCCTCCACTTT. Its translation: CASSFDSYNSPLHF.

The chain uses TRBV5-4 and TRBJ2-7, with 7 positions matching TRBD1. Germline V gives CDR1 SGHNT, CDR2 YYREEE (reference sequence). The CDR3 totals 17 residues. With 0 bases clipped from V and 3 bases from J, the junction kept 12 bases outside the gene matches. CDR3 DNA sequence: TGTGCCAGCAGCTTGGGGACTGGACAGGTTAAATTCTACGAGCAGTACTTC. Its protein is CASSLGTGQVKFYEQYF.

This clone was detected a few times. The CDR3 here is CASRRAGEQETQYF. CDR3 nucleotides: TGCGCCAGCAGAAGAGCGGGGGAACAAGAGACCCAGTACTTC. This chain joins TRBV5-1 and TRBJ2-5; 8 bases line up with TRBD2. Germline V gene data show CDR1 as SGHRS and CDR2 as YFSETQ. J was trimmed by 2 bases and V by 5 bases; bases with no gene match: 5. The CDR3 extends over 14 amino acids.

CDR3 sequence reads: CASSITGGMNTEAFF. CDR3 in DNA: TGTGCCAGCTCTATAACGGGGGGAATGAACACTGAAGCTTTCTTT. This rearrangement joins TRBV9 to TRBJ1-1; possibly TRBD1 for D (5 bases). This CDR3 has 15 amino acids. Germline V gene data show CDR1 as SGDLS and CDR2 as YYNGEE. Trimming left V 7 bases short and J 0 bases short, with 16 bases between.

The rearrangement joins TRBV4-1 to TRBJ2-1; D is perhaps TRBD1 (5 bases). Germline V gene data show CDR1 as MGHRA and CDR2 as YSYEKL. CDR3 length equals 13 residues. Trimming removed 4 bases from V and 4 bases from J, with 8 bases in between. The CDR3 sequence is CASSLPGYNEQFF. The CDR3 nucleotides are TGCGCCAGCAGCCTTCCAGGGTACAATGAGCAGTTCTTC.

The genes are TRBV5-1 and TRBJ1-1; 11 bases are shared with TRBD1. V was pared by 4 bases and J by 4 bases, with 0 bases of the junction left unmatched. The V gene's germline CDR1 is SGHRS and CDR2 YFSETQ. The CDR3 sequence is 13 residues long. Here the CDR3 reads CASSGQGATEAFF. In DNA form, the CDR3 reads TGCGCCAGCAGCGGACAGGGGGCCACTGAAGCTTTCTTT.

This chain connects TRBV5-6 to TRBJ2-3; TRBD2 matches 12 bases. V shed 0 bases and J 8 bases; nucleotides not matched to a gene: 10. The CDR3 sequence is 17 residues long. In germline, CDR1 is SGHDT, CDR2 YYEEEE. CDR3 region: CASSLATSGGPWGTQYF. DNA of the CDR3: TGTGCCAGCAGCTTGGCGACTAGCGGGGGCCCCTGGGGTACGCAGTATTTT.

CDR3 protein: CASSEDMNTEAFF. CDR3 DNA: TGTGCCAGCTCTGAGGATATGAACACTGAAGCTTTCTTT. The chain employs TRBV18 and TRBJ1-1; D is unclear. The V and J ends lost 6 bases and 0 bases respectively, with 8 bases between them. The CDR3 consists of 13 residues. CDR1 is KGHSH, CDR2 LQKENI, per germline. The full variable domain, completed using reference TRBV18 and TRBJ1-1, is NAGVMQNPRHLVRRRGQEARLRCSPMKGHSHVYWYRQLPEEGLKFMVYLQKENIIDESGMPKERFSAEFPKEGPSILRIQQVVRGDSAAYFCASSEDMNTEAFFGQGTRLTVV.

This chain uses TRBV10-2 with TRBJ1-1; possible D gene TRBD1, 5 bases. V lost 3 bases to trimming and J lost 0 bases, with 11 bases between them. The CDR3 is made up of 15 amino acids. Per germline, CDR1 WSHSY and CDR2 SAAADI. CDR3 in DNA: TGCGCCAGCAGTGACCACAGGATATTGAACACTGAAGCTTTCTTT. Amino acid sequence: CASSDHRILNTEAFF.

This chain links TRBV4-1 with TRBJ1-1; D remains unclear. Deletions cut 2 bases from V and 1 base from J, with 8 bases between. The germline CDR1 and CDR2 sequences are MGHRA and YSYEKL. The CDR3 sequence is 14 residues long. Here the CDR3 reads CASSQPSWNTEAFF. The CDR3 bases are TGCGCCAGCAGCCAACCCTCGTGGAACACTGAAGCTTTCTTT.

This clone was seen only once. The J gene is TRBJ1-5, the V gene TRBV6-5; 8 positions match TRBD1. CDR1 and CDR2 (germline): MNHEY, SVGAGI. J gave up 6 bases and V 0 bases, and 4 bases lay outside the gene matches. CDR3 size: 15 residues. The CDR3 DNA reads TGTGCCAGCAGTTACTCGTGGACAGGGACTCAGCCCCAGCATTTT. As protein: CASSYSWTGTQPQHF.

The chain employs TRBV18 and TRBJ1-2; no reliable D call. CDR1 KGHSH and CDR2 LQKENI come from the germline V gene. The CDR3 loop spans 15 amino acids. Trimming took off 3 bases at V and 4 bases at J, with 15 bases between the two ends. CDR3 in DNA: TGTGCCAGCTCACCCCTAGGCTGGGAGACCTATGGCTACACCTTC. Its protein product is CASSPLGWETYGYTF.

The chain combines TRBV7-3 with TRBJ2-5, with TRBD1 as a possible D gene (5 bases). The CDR3 has 15 amino acids. V shed 2 bases and J shed 2 bases, with 12 bases lying between them. In germline, CDR1 is SGHTA, CDR2 FQGTGA. CDR3 loop: CASSLPRQKQETQYF. Written as DNA, the CDR3 is TGTGCCAGCAGCTTACCCCGACAGAAACAAGAGACCCAGTACTTC. Drawing the rest from reference TRBV7-3 and TRBJ2-5, the complete variable domain is GAGVSQTPSNKVTEKGKYVELRCDPISGHTALYWYRQSLGQGPEFLIYFQGTGAADDSGLPNDRFFAVRPEGSVSTLKIQRTERGDSAVYLCASSLPRQKQETQYFGPGTRLLVL.

V gene TRBV27 combines with J gene TRBJ2-5, with a possible D match to TRBD1 (6 bases). In germline, CDR1 is MNHEY, CDR2 SMNVEV (reference sequence). The CDR3 is 15 amino acids. Trimming cost V 8 bases and J 7 bases, with 23 bases left between them. DNA of the CDR3: TGTGCCAGCGCCCGGACAGATCCCCGGGTAGGGACCCAGTACTTC. Amino acid sequence: CASARTDPRVGTQYF.

The V call is TRBV7-6, the J call TRBJ2-3; the D is unclear. Trimming took off 4 bases at V and 5 bases at J, with 4 bases between the two ends. Germline V gene lookup returns CDR1 SGHVS and CDR2 FNYEAQ. The CDR3 extends over 11 amino acids. Written as DNA, the CDR3 is TGTGCCAGCAGCTCCAGAGATACGCAGTATTTT. Its protein is CASSSRDTQYF.

The table lists this clone with a count of one. The chain is built from TRBV7-9 and TRBJ1-2, with D maybe TRBD1 (5 bases). V shed 2 bases and J shed 7 bases, with 11 bases lying between them. The V gene's germline CDR1 is SEHNR and CDR2 FQNEAQ (reference sequence). The CDR3 contains 13 residues. The DNA for the CDR3 is TGTGCCAGCAGCTTATCGTCCAGGGTTGGCTACACCTTC. Translating gives CASSLSSRVGYTF.

The CDR3 sequence: CASSPGTGGLGTDTQYF. The CDR3 nucleotides are TGTGCCAGCAGCCCTGGGACAGGGGGCTTGGGGACAGATACGCAGTATTTT. The gene calls are TRBV5-8 and TRBJ2-3; 12 positions agree with TRBD1. The CDR3 covers 17 residues. Germline V gene data show CDR1 as SGHTS and CDR2 as YDEGEE. Trimming took 4 bases from V and 3 from J; bases not matched to a gene: 9.

Note on this clone: A read error may produce the germline difference seen at one junction end. The rearrangement uses TRBV7-9 and TRBJ2-7, with D unclear. Germline loops: CDR1 SEHNR, CDR2 FQNEAQ (reference sequence). This CDR3 region has 12 residues. The CDR3 loop is CSSRDNANEQYF. As DNA, the CDR3 is TGTTCCAGCCGCGACAACGCGAACGAGCAGTACTTC.

The rearrangement uses TRBV27 and TRBJ1-1; maybe TRBD1 (5 bases). Germline V CDR1 and CDR2: MNHEY, SMNVEV (reference sequence). CDR3 length equals 13 residues. Between the trimmed V and J ends, which lost 2 bases and 4 bases, there was a span of 8 bases. The CDR3 sequence is CASSLQGGTEAFF. The DNA of the CDR3 is TGTGCCAGCAGTTTACAGGGCGGCACTGAAGCTTTCTTT.

The genes are TRBV18 and TRBJ1-2, with TRBD1 as a possible D gene (5 bases). CDR3 size: 13 residues. Germline V gene lookup returns CDR1 KGHSH and CDR2 LQKENI. The V and J ends lost 6 bases and 4 bases respectively, with 12 bases between them. The CDR3, as DNA: TGTGCCAGCTCCGGGGGGTCTTCCTATGGCTACACCTTC. Translated, it gives CASSGGSSYGYTF.

The rearrangement links TRBV6-5 to TRBJ2-7, with TRBD1 matching over 11 bases. The germline CDR1 and CDR2 sequences are MNHEY and SVGAGI. V lost 2 bases, J lost 2 bases, and 2 bases stayed unmatched. CDR3 size: 15 residues. CDR3 sequence (DNA): TGTGCCAGCAGTTACAGGGGACAGGGGGCCTACGAGCAGTACTTC. Translation: CASSYRGQGAYEQYF.

With regard to this clone: The same CDR3 arises from other DNA sequences in this sample as well. The chain uses TRBV2 and TRBJ1-1; 8 bases align to TRBD1. The CDR3 has 13 amino acids. Germline V gene sequence: CDR1 SNHLY, CDR2 FYNNEI. The V and J ends lost 6 bases and 4 bases, in that order; junction bases with no gene match: 4. The CDR3 region is CASSGQGVTEAFF. The CDR3, as DNA: TGTGCCAGCAGCGGACAGGGCGTCACTGAAGCTTTCTTT.

The chain joins TRBV25-1 to TRBJ1-2; D possibly corresponds to TRBD1 (5 bases). Germline V lookup: CDR1 MGHDK, CDR2 SYGVNS. CDR3 length equals 16 residues. V lost 3 bases and J 0 bases, leaving 14 bases between the germline ends. In DNA form, the CDR3 reads TGTGCCAGCAGTGAGTCTAAGGGGTTAGCTAACTATGGCTACACCTTC. Encoded protein: CASSESKGLANYGYTF.

This chain connects TRBV9 to TRBJ2-5; TRBD1 matches 9 bases. The germline V gene has CDR1 SGDLS and CDR2 YYNGEE. After removal of 3 bases from V and 2 bases from J, the junction contained 17 bases not matched to a gene. The CDR3 length is 19 residues. The CDR3 spells CASSASYELQGARQETQYF. CDR3 DNA: TGTGCCAGCAGCGCCTCGTACGAGTTACAGGGGGCGAGACAAGAGACCCAGTACTTC.

The chain recombines TRBV6-6 with TRBJ2-5; D perhaps matches TRBD2 (7 bases). This CDR3 is 14 amino acids long. The V end was cut by 2 bases, the J end by 5 bases, with 12 bases between. Germline CDR1 and CDR2: MNHNY and SVGAGI (reference sequence). As DNA, the CDR3 is TGTGCCAGCAGTTACGGCGGGGGCGTGGAGACCCAGTACTTC. As protein: CASSYGGGVETQYF.

The chain has TRBV6-5 and TRBJ1-1; the match to TRBD1 covers 8 bases. Germline-derived CDR1 and CDR2 are MNHEY and SVGAGI. This CDR3 has 14 amino acids. The trim removed 6 bases at V and 4 bases at J, leaving 7 bases unmatched. The CDR3 DNA sequence: TGTGCCAGCAGCTGGGACAGGTTGACCACTGAAGCTTTCTTT. Its translation: CASSWDRLTTEAFF.

V usage is TRBV27 and J usage is TRBJ1-1, with no clear D. Trimming pared 1 base from V and 0 bases from J, leaving 3 bases between. CDR1 and CDR2 from the germline V gene are MNHEY and SMNVEV (reference sequence). The CDR3 has 13 residues. The CDR3 nucleotides are TGTGCCAGCAGTTTATTTATGAACACTGAAGCTTTCTTT. Translated: CASSLFMNTEAFF.